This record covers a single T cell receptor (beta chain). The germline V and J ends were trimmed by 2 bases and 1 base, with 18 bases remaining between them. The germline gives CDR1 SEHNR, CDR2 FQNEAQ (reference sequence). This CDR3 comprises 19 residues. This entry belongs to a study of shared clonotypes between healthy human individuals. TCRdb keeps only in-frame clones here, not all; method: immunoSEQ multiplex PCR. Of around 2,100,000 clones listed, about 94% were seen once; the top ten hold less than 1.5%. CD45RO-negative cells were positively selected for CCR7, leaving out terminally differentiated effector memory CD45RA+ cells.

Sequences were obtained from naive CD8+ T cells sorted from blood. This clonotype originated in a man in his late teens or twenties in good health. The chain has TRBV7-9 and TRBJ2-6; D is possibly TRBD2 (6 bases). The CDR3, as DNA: TGTGCCAGCAGCTTAAATGAAGGGGAGGCCGATTCTGGGGCCAACGTCCTGACTTTC. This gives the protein CASSLNEGEADSGANVLTF. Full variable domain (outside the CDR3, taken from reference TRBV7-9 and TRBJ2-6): DTGVSQNPRHKITKRGQNVTFRCDPISEHNRLYWYRQTLGQGPEFLTYFQNEAQLEKSRLLSDRFSAERPKGSFSTLEIQRTEQGDSAMYLCASSLNEGEADSGANVLTFGAGSRLTVL.